These 24 T cell receptor beta chains share one sample of origin, sequenced in a study of CD8+ T cells in alopecia areata. Reverse transcription of extracted RNA yielded cDNA, which provided the sequencing template. Sequencing was performed with immunoSEQ multiplex PCR; in TCRdb, only in-frame clones are kept and a portion is missing. The data hold some 160,000 clones, with roughly two thirds observed a single time. Treatment denoted: oral pan-JAK inhibitor, 5-10 mg twice daily. The material was CD4+ T cells sorted from blood, obtained at week 4, from a patient treated with tofacitinib. These receptors were taken from a human donor with alopecia areata.

The genes are TRBV7-8 and TRBJ2-7; D is ambiguous. CDR3 length: 12 amino acids. V lost 4 bases, J lost 0 bases, and 4 bases lay in between. The germline V gene has CDR1 SGHVS and CDR2 FQNEAQ. The CDR3: CASSSSSYEQYF. CDR3 in DNA: TGTGCCAGCAGCTCGAGCTCCTACGAGCAGTACTTC.

This clone was seen only a few times. As DNA, the CDR3 is TGTGCCAGCAGCGCGGGGGCCCAAGAGACCCAGTACTTC. Translating it yields CASSAGAQETQYF. This chain connects TRBV7-3 to TRBJ2-5; possible D gene TRBD2, 7 bases. Trimming pared 5 bases from V and 1 base from J, leaving 8 bases between. The CDR3 has 13 residues. Germline V CDR1 and CDR2: SGHTA, FQGTGA.

This clone was seen a few times. This chain connects TRBV19 to TRBJ2-1; 8 bases map to TRBD2. The length of the CDR3 is 13 residues. V gave up 7 bases and J gave up 7 bases; unmatched junction bases: 6. Germline V gene lookup returns CDR1 LNHDA and CDR2 SQIVND (reference sequence). As DNA, the CDR3 is TGTGCCAGTACCGCGGGGGGCTGGAATGAGCAGTTCTTC. Translated, it gives CASTAGGWNEQFF.

The genes are TRBV29-1 and TRBJ2-5, with D perhaps matching TRBD2 (5 bases). This CDR3 is built from 11 residues. In germline, CDR1 is SQVTM, CDR2 ANQGSEA. V was shortened by 5 bases and J by 5 bases, with 9 bases between the two germline ends. CDR3 sequence: CSVTRRETQYF. CDR3 sequence (DNA): TGCAGCGTTACCCGGAGGGAGACCCAGTACTTC.

The chain recombines TRBV29-1 with TRBJ2-7; no definite D call. Germline V gene data show CDR1 as SQVTM and CDR2 as ANQGSEA. The CDR3 covers 12 residues. V gave up 3 bases and J gave up 1 base, with 7 bases separating them. Here the CDR3 reads CSVELGSYEQYF. In DNA form, the CDR3 reads TGCAGCGTTGAGCTAGGGTCCTACGAGCAGTACTTC.

The chain is built from TRBV7-9 and TRBJ1-4; tentatively, D is TRBD1 (5 bases). This CDR3 comprises 16 residues. Germline V gene lookup returns CDR1 SEHNR and CDR2 FQNEAQ (reference sequence). V lost 10 bases to trimming and J lost 0 bases, with 18 bases between them. The CDR3 is CATGGDIIATNEKLFF. CDR3 DNA sequence: TGTGCCACCGGGGGAGACATCATTGCAACTAATGAAAAACTGTTTTTT.

This rearrangement joins TRBV9 to TRBJ1-6; D possibly corresponds to TRBD1 (5 bases). This CDR3 spans 13 amino acids. Germline V gene data show CDR1 as SGDLS and CDR2 as YYNGEE. V gave up 2 bases and J gave up 6 bases, with 6 bases separating them. Here the CDR3 reads CASSVGGNSPLHF. The CDR3 DNA is TGTGCCAGCAGCGTCGGGGGTAATTCACCCCTCCACTTT.

The gene calls are TRBV29-1 and TRBJ1-2; D possibly corresponds to TRBD1 (5 bases). Germline V gives CDR1 SQVTM, CDR2 ANQGSEA. CDR3 size: 11 residues. The V gene lost 7 bases and the J gene lost 8 bases, with 14 bases spanning the gap. CDR3 DNA: TGCAGCGCCGGGACCGGACGGGGCTACACCTTC. This translates into CSAGTGRGYTF.

The chain recombines TRBV12-5 with TRBJ2-1, with 12 bases lining up with TRBD1. The J segment lost 0 bases and the V segment lost 6 bases, leaving 9 bases of the junction unmatched. The CDR3 length is 18 residues. Germline assignment: CDR1 LGHNT and CDR2 FRNRAP. CDR3 region: CASGLPGQGARSYNEQFF. The DNA of the CDR3 is TGTGCTAGTGGACTCCCGGGACAGGGGGCCCGCTCCTACAATGAGCAGTTCTTC. Drawing the rest from reference TRBV12-5 and TRBJ2-1, the complete variable domain is DARVTQTPRHKVTEMGQEVTMRCQPILGHNTVFWYRQTMMQGLELLAYFRNRAPLDDSGMPKDRFSAEMPDATLATLKIQPSEPRDSAVYFCASGLPGQGARSYNEQFFGPGTRLTVL.

V gene TRBV5-6 combines with J gene TRBJ1-6, with D tentatively TRBD1 (6 bases). Trimming shortened V by 0 bases and J by 11 bases, and 12 bases separated the two germline ends. There are 14 residues in the CDR3. Germline V CDR1 and CDR2: SGHDT, YYEEEE. The CDR3 coding sequence is TGTGCCAGCAGCTTGGTGGGGGCCGGGGCACCCCTCCACTTT. Translation: CASSLVGAGAPLHF.

The chain couples TRBV18 to TRBJ2-7; 9 bases align to TRBD1. Germline assignment: CDR1 KGHSH and CDR2 LQKENI. The CDR3 runs to 15 residues. The trim removed 5 bases at V and 0 bases at J, leaving 5 bases unmatched. This chain's CDR3 is CASSSRTGASYEQYF. CDR3 bases: TGTGCCAGCTCATCCCGGACAGGGGCCTCCTACGAGCAGTACTTC.

V usage is TRBV7-9 and J usage is TRBJ1-6; no firm D call. Trimming cost V 4 bases and J 8 bases, with 9 bases left between them. Germline V gene sequence: CDR1 SEHNR, CDR2 FQNEAQ (reference sequence). The CDR3 spans 13 residues. This CDR3 reads CASSSTADSPLHF. In nucleotides, the CDR3 is TGTGCCAGCAGCTCCACAGCCGATTCACCCCTCCACTTT.

The chain is built from TRBV30 and TRBJ1-2; the D is unclear. Germline V lookup: CDR1 GTSNPN, CDR2 SVGIG (reference sequence). Trimming pared 1 base from V and 5 bases from J, leaving 8 bases between. This CDR3 has 12 residues. The CDR3 loop reads CAWSELTYGYTF. CDR3 nucleotides: TGTGCCTGGAGTGAGCTCACGTATGGCTACACCTTC.

The chain uses TRBV7-3 and TRBJ2-5; perhaps TRBD1 as D (6 bases). The length of the CDR3 is 13 residues. Germline CDR1 is SGHTA and CDR2 is FQGTGA. Trimming took off 6 bases at V and 5 bases at J, with 13 bases between the two ends. CDR3 coding DNA: TGTGCCAGCAGTCAGGGGTCCTTGGAGACCCAGTACTTC. Protein sequence: CASSQGSLETQYF.

This clone was picked up a small number of times. V and J are TRBV29-1 and TRBJ2-5, with TRBD2 identical over 7 bases. Unmatched junction bases numbered 10, after V lost 8 bases and J lost 1 base. Germline CDR1 and CDR2: SQVTM and ANQGSEA. This CDR3 has 14 residues. The CDR3 region has the DNA TGCAGCTCCATGGGGGGGAACTTCCAAGAGACCCAGTACTTC. It encodes CSSMGGNFQETQYF.

The V call is TRBV2, the J call TRBJ2-7; TRBD1 might be the D (5 bases). The CDR3 runs 11 residues. Germline V gene lookup returns CDR1 SNHLY and CDR2 FYNNEI. Deletions cut 10 bases from V and 1 base from J, with 8 bases between. CDR3 nucleotide sequence: TGTGCCATCGACAGTTCCTACGAGCAGTACTTC. This sequence encodes CAIDSSYEQYF.

The table lists this clone with a count of one. The rearrangement uses TRBV9 and TRBJ2-7; D is undetermined. CDR1 SGDLS and CDR2 YYNGEE come from the germline V gene. This CDR3 comprises 9 residues. The V end lost 7 bases, the J end lost 4 bases, and 3 bases lay between the germline ends. DNA for the CDR3: TGTGCCAGCCCATACGAGCAGTACTTC. Its protein is CASPYEQYF.

As for this clone: One end of the junction does not line up with germline, which may come from a read error. This chain's CDR3 is CASSLGDRAAETQYF. CDR3 DNA sequence: TGTGCTAGCAGCTTAGGGGACAGGGCTGCAGAGACCCAGTACTTC. V and J are TRBV7-7 and TRBJ2-5; 9 bases align to TRBD1. Germline V CDR1 and CDR2: SSHAT, FNYEAQ (reference sequence). The CDR3 has 15 amino acids.

The chain joins TRBV11-2 to TRBJ1-1; no reliable D call. CDR3 length: 13 residues. Per the germline V gene, CDR1 is SGHAT and CDR2 is FQNNGV. The V gene lost 1 base and the J gene lost 3 bases, with 6 bases spanning the gap. This CDR3 reads CASSLGQDTEAFF. The CDR3 bases are TGTGCCAGCAGCTTAGGGCAGGACACTGAAGCTTTCTTT.

CDR3 nucleotide sequence: TGTGCCATCAGTGCAGGCCCGAACACTGAAGCTTTCTTT. This sequence encodes CAISAGPNTEAFF. This chain connects TRBV10-3 to TRBJ1-1; D is uncertain. The germline gives CDR1 ENHRY, CDR2 SYGVKD. V dropped 4 bases and J dropped 1 base, with 7 bases sitting between them. This CDR3 region has 13 residues.

The count of this clone is one. The chain links TRBV29-1 to TRBJ2-4; no reliable D call. Between the trimmed V and J ends, which lost 6 bases and 1 base, there was a span of 4 bases. Germline CDR1 SQVTM, CDR2 ANQGSEA. There are 11 residues in the CDR3. The CDR3 nucleotides read TGCAGCGTCGGGGCCAAAAACATTCAGTACTTC. It specifies CSVGAKNIQYF.

This chain uses TRBV9 with TRBJ1-4; D ambiguous. This CDR3 has 13 amino acids. Germline CDR1 SGDLS, CDR2 YYNGEE. V gave up 4 bases and J gave up 11 bases, with 15 bases separating them. CDR3 nucleotide sequence: TGTGCCAGCAGCCCCGGATGGGGTGCGAAACTGTTTTTT. Its translation is CASSPGWGAKLFF. The variable domain in full, completed from reference TRBV9 and TRBJ1-4, reads DSGVTQTPKHLITATGQRVTLRCSPRSGDLSVYWYQQSLDQGLQFLIQYYNGEERAKGNILERFSAQQFPDLHSELNLSSLELGDSALYFCASSPGWGAKLFFGSGTQLSVL.

The genes are TRBV7-6 and TRBJ2-7; D may be TRBD2 (6 bases). Germline CDR1 reads SGHVS; CDR2 reads FNYEAQ. Trimming pared 0 bases from V and 0 bases from J, leaving 15 bases between. This CDR3 has 17 amino acids. In DNA, the CDR3 is TGTGCCAGCAGCTTAGCGAGTGACGGGACTTACTCCTACGAGCAGTACTTC. Amino acid sequence: CASSLASDGTYSYEQYF.

The V call is TRBV7-3, the J call TRBJ2-2; 7 bases agree with TRBD1. The CDR3 is 15 residues long. CDR1 SGHTA and CDR2 FQGTGA come from the germline V gene. V trimming: 5 bases; J trimming: 3 bases; junction bases outside the gene matches: 6. The CDR3 DNA sequence: TGTGCCAGCAGCCGGACAGGTGCGGACACCGGGGAGCTGTTTTTT. Amino acid sequence: CASSRTGADTGELFF.